This T cell receptor beta chain is drawn from a study of cytomegalovirus exposure and HLA in healthy donors. Study at large: Earlier results showed some 120 million unique TCR beta sequences derived from about 179 million T cells. General observations from the study: Whilst most TCR sequences proved rare, a subset of public TCRs occurred across many donors.

Looked up from germline, CDR1 is LGHNA and CDR2 is YNFKEQ. The length of the CDR3 is 13 residues. With 4 bases removed from V and 5 bases from J, the gap between germline ends came to 11 bases. Of note for this clone: Its cognate antigen is unknown.

The PCR used 60 Vbeta and 13 Jbeta primers. Original methodology: Counted up in a later analysis, unique TCR beta chains came to about 80 million, with around 11 million shared. Data came from immunoSEQ multiplex PCR; TCRdb stores just in-frame clones and leaves some out. The V and J calls and clone size are taken from that table; D and trimming were inferred from the DNA. The table lists 100,000 to 120,000 clones, 80% to 85% of them singletons, with less than 3% in the top ten. Participants comprised healthy donors of bone marrow. Material for sequencing was PBMCs. This chain joins TRBV4-2 and TRBJ2-5, with D possibly matching TRBD1 (5 bases). The clonotype comes from a woman aged 55 to 70 in good health and CMV-seropositive. CDR3 sequence (DNA): TGTGCCAGCAGCCTACAGGCCTCGGAGACCCAGTACTTC. Translating gives CASSLQASETQYF.